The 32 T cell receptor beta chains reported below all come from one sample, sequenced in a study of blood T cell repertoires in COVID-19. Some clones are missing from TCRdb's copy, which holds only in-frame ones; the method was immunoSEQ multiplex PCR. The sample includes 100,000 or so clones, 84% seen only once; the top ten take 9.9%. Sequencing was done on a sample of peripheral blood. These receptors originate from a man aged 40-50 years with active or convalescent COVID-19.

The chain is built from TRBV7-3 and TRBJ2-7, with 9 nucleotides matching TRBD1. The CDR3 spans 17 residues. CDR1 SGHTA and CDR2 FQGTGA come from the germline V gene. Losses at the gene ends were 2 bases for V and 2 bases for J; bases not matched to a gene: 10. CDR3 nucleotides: TGTGCCAGCAGCTTACTCACCCTCGACAGGGGGACCTACGAGCAGTACTTC. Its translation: CASSLLTLDRGTYEQYF.

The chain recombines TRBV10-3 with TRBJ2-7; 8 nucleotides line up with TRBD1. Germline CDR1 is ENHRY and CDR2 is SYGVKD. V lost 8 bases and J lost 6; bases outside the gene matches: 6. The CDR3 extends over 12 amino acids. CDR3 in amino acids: CAIGPDRGEQYF. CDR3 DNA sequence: TGTGCCATCGGACCAGACAGGGGCGAGCAGTACTTC.

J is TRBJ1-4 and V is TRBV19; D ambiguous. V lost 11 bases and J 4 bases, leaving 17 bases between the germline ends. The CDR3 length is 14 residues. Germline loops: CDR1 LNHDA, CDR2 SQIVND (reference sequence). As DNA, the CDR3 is TGTGCCTCCAGTAGGGCGGGGTATAATGAAAAACTGTTTTTT. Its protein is CASSRAGYNEKLFF.

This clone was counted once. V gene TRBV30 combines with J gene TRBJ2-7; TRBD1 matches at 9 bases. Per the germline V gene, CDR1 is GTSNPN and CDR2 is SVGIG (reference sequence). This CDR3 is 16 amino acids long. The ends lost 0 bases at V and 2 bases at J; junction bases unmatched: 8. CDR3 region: CAWSVSQGQGAYEQYF. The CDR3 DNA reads TGTGCCTGGAGTGTATCCCAGGGACAGGGTGCCTACGAGCAGTACTTC.

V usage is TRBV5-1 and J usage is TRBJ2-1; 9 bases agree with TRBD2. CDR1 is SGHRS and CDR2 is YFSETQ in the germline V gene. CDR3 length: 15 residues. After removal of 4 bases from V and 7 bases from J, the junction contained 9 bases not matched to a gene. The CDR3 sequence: CASSPAGGSGNEQFF. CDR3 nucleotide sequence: TGCGCCAGCAGCCCGGCGGGGGGGTCGGGAAATGAGCAGTTCTTC.

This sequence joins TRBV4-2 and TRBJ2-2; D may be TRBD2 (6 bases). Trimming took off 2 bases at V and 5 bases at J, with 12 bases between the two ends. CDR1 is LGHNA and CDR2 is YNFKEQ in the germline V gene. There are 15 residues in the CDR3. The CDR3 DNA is TGTGCCAGCAGCCAACTTGTGGGGGGAACCGGGGAGCTGTTTTTT. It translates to CASSQLVGGTGELFF.

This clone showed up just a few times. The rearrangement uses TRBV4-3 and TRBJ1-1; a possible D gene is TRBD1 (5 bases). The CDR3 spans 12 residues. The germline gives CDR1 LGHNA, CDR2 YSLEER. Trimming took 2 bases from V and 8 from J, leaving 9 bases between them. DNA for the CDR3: TGCGCCAGCAGCCAATCCAAGGGGGAAGCTTTCTTT. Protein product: CASSQSKGEAFF.

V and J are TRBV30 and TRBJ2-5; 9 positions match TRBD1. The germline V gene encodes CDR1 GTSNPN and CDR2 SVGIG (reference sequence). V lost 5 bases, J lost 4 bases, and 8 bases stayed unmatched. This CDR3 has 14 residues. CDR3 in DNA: TGTGCCTGGGGCCTGACAGGGGGGGGAGAGACCCAGTACTTC. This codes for CAWGLTGGGETQYF. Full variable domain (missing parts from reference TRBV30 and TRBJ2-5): SQTIHQWPATLVQPVGSPLSLECTVEGTSNPNLYWYRQAAGRGLQLLFYSVGIGQISSEVPQNLSASRPQDRQFILSSKKLLLSDSGFYLCAWGLTGGGETQYFGPGTRLLVL.

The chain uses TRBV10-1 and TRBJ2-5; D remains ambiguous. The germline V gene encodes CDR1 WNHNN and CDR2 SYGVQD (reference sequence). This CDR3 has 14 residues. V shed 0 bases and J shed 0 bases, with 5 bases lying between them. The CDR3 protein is CASSESGYQETQYF. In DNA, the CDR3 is TGCGCCAGCAGTGAGTCGGGCTACCAAGAGACCCAGTACTTC.

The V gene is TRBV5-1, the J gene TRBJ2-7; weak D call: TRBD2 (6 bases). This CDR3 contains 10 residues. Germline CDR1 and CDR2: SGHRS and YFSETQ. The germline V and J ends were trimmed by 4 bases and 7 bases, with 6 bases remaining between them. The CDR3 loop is CASSGGEQYF. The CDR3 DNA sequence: TGCGCCAGCAGCGGAGGGGAGCAGTACTTC.

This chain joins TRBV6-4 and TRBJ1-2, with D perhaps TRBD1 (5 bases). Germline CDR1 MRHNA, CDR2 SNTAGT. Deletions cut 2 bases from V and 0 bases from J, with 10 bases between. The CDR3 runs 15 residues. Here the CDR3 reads CASSDGAASNYGYTF. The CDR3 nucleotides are TGTGCCAGCAGTGACGGGGCAGCCTCTAACTATGGCTACACCTTC.

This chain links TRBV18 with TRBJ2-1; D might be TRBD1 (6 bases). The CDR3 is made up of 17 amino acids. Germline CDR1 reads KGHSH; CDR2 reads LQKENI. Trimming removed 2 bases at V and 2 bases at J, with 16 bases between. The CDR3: CASSPNAGTHTYNEQFF. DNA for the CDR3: TGTGCCAGCTCACCAAATGCCGGGACACATACCTACAATGAGCAGTTCTTC.

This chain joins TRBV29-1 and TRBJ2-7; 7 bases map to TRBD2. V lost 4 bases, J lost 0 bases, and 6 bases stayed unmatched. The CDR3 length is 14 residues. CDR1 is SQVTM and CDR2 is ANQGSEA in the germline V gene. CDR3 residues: CSVVVGGSSYEQYF. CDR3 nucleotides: TGCAGCGTTGTCGTCGGGGGGAGCTCCTACGAGCAGTACTTC.

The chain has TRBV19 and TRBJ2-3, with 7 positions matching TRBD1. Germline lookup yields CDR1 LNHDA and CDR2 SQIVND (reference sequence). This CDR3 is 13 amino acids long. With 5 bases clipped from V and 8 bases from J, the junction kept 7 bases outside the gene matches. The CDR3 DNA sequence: TGTGCCAGTAGTCCCCAGGCAGGGGGTACGCAGTATTTT. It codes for CASSPQAGGTQYF.

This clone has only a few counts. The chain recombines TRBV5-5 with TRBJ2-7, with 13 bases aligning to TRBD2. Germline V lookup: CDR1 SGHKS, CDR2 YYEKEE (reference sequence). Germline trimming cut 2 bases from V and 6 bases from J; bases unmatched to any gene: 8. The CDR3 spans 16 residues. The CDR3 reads CASSFGLAGDGSEQYF. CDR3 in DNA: TGTGCCAGCAGCTTTGGACTAGCGGGGGATGGGAGCGAGCAGTACTTC.

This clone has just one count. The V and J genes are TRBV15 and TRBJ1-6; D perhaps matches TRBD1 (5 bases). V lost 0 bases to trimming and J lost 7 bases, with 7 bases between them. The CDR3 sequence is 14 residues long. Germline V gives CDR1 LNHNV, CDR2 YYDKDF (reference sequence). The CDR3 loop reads CATSRDKGNSPLHF. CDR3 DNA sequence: TGTGCCACCAGCAGAGATAAGGGGAATTCACCCCTCCACTTT. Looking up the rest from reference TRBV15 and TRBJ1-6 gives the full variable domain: DAMVIQNPRYQVTQFGKPVTLSCSQTLNHNVMYWYQQKSSQAPKLLFHYYDKDFNNEADTPDNFQSRRPNTSFCFLDIRSPGLGDTAMYLCATSRDKGNSPLHFGNGTRLTVT.

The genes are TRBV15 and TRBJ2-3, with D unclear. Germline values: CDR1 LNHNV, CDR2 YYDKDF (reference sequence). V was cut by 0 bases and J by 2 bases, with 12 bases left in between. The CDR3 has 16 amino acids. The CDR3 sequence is CATSRDHAAITDTQYF. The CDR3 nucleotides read TGTGCCACCAGCAGAGATCACGCGGCGATCACAGATACGCAGTATTTT.

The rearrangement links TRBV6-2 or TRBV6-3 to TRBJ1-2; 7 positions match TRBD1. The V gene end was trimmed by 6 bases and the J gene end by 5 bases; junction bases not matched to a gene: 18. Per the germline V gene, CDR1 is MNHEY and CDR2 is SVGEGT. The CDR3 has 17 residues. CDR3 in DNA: TGTGCCAGCAGCCCTAACCCGACAGGGAGGTCCTTATATGGCTACACCTTC. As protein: CASSPNPTGRSLYGYTF.

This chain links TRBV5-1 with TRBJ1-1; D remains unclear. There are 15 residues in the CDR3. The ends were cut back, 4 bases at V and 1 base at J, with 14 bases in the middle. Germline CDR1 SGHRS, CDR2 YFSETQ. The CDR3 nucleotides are TGCGCCAGCAGCCCGGCCCCGACGGGGAACACTGAAGCTTTCTTT. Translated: CASSPAPTGNTEAFF.

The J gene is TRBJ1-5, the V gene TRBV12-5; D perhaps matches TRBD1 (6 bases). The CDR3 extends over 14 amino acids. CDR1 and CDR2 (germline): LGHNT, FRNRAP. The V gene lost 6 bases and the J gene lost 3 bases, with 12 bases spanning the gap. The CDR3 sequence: CASGPDSFNQPQHF. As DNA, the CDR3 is TGTGCTAGTGGCCCGGACAGTTTCAATCAGCCCCAGCATTTT. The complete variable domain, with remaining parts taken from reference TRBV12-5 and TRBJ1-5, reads DARVTQTPRHKVTEMGQEVTMRCQPILGHNTVFWYRQTMMQGLELLAYFRNRAPLDDSGMPKDRFSAEMPDATLATLKIQPSEPRDSAVYFCASGPDSFNQPQHFGDGTRLSIL.

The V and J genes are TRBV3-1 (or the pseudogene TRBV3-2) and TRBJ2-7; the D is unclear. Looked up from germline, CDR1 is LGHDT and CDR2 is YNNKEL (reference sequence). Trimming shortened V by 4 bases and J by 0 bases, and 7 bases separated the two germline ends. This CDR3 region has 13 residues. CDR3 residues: CASSRLGSYEQYF. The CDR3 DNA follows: TGTGCCAGCAGCCGACTTGGCTCCTACGAGCAGTACTTC.

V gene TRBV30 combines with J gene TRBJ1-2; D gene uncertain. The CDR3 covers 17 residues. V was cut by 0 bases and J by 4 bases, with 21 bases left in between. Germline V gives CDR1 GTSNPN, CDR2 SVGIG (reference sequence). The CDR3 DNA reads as TGTGCCTGGAGTGTACGGATCCGATCCACTAATTCCTATGGCTACACCTTC. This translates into CAWSVRIRSTNSYGYTF.

The CDR3 reads CASSVGEPFGNTQYF. CDR3 in DNA: TGTGCCAGCAGCGTAGGTGAGCCTTTCGGGAATACGCAGTATTTT. The rearrangement links TRBV9 to TRBJ2-3; D may be TRBD2 (5 bases). This CDR3 region has 15 residues. The germline V gene has CDR1 SGDLS and CDR2 YYNGEE. V was trimmed by 0 bases and J by 7 bases, leaving 15 bases between them.

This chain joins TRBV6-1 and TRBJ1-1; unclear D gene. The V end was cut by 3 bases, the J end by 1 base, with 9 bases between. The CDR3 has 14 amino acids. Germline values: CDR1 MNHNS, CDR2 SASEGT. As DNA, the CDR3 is TGTGCCAGCAGTGACCCAGGTAGGAACACTGAAGCTTTCTTT. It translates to CASSDPGRNTEAFF.

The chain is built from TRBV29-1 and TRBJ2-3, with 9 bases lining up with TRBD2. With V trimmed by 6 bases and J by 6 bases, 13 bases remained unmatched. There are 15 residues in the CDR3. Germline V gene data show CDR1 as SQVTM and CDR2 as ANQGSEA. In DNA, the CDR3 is TGCAGCGTAGGATCCGGGACTAGCAGATCGGATACGCAGTATTTT. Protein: CSVGSGTSRSDTQYF.

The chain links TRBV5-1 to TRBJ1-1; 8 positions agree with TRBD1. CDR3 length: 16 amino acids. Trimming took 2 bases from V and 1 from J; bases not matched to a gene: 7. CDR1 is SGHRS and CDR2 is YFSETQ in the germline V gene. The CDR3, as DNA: TGCGCCAGCAGCTTAGAACGGACAGGGAAGAACACTGAAGCTTTCTTT. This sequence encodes CASSLERTGKNTEAFF.

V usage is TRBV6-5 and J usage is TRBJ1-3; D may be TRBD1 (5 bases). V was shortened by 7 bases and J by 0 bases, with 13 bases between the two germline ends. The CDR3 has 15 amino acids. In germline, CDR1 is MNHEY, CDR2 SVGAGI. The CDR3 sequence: CASNPGGFSGNTIYF. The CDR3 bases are TGTGCCAGCAATCCCGGGGGGTTCTCTGGAAACACCATATATTTT.

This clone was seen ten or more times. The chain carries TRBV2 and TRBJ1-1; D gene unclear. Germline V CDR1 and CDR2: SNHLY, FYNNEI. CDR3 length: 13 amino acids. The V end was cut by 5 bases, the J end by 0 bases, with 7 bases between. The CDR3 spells CASSRGMNTEAFF. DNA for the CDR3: TGTGCCAGCAGTCGGGGAATGAACACTGAAGCTTTCTTT.

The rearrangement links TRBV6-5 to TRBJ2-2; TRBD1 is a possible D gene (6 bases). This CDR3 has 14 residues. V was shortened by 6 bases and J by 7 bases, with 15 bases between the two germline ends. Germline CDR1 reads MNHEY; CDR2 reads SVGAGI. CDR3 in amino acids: CASRALAGDGELFF. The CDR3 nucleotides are TGTGCCAGCAGGGCCCTAGCAGGGGACGGGGAGCTGTTTTTT.

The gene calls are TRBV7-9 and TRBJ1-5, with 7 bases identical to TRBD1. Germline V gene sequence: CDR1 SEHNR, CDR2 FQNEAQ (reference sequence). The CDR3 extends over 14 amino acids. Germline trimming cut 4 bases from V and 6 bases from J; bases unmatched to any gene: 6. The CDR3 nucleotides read TGTGCCAGCAGCTACGGGACAGAGAGTCAGCCCCAGCATTTT. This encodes CASSYGTESQPQHF.

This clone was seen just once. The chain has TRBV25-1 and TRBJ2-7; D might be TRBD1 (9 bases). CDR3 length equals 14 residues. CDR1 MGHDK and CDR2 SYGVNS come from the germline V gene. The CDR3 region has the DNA TGTGCTACTCAGCGGGGGACAGGGAACTACGAGCAGTACTTC. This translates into CATQRGTGNYEQYF.

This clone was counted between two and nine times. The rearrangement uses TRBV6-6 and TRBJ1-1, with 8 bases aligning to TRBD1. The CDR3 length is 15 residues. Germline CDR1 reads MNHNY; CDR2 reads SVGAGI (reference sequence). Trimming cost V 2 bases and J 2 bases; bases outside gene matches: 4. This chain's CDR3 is CASSYPDRGNTEAFF. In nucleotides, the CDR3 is TGTGCCAGCAGTTACCCCGACAGGGGAAACACTGAAGCTTTCTTT.